This paragraph covers one T cell receptor beta chain sequence. The sample comes from a study of radiotherapy plus CTLA-4 blockade in lung cancer. CDR3 length: 11 residues. Germline CDR1 GTSNPN, CDR2 SVGIG (reference sequence). The ends were cut back, 1 base at V and 9 bases at J, with 7 bases in the middle. Clones were read by immunoSEQ multiplex PCR, and TCRdb kept only the in-frame ones, dropping some. The sample yields 65,000 to 70,000 clones, 65% to 80% seen once. The sequencing here drew on peripheral blood, taken from a patient treated with radiotherapy plus ipilimumab. The V call is TRBV30, the J call TRBJ2-1; no reliable D call. This clonotype was sampled from a human donor with non-small cell lung cancer who had a complete response to radiotherapy plus ipilimumab. Written as DNA, the CDR3 is TGTGCCTGGAGTGGTCGGCGTGAGCAGTTCTTC. This gives the protein CAWSGRREQFF. Complete variable domain (other parts from reference TRBV30 and TRBJ2-1): SQTIHQWPATLVQPVGSPLSLECTVEGTSNPNLYWYRQAAGRGLQLLFYSVGIGQISSEVPQNLSASRPQDRQFILSSKKLLLSDSGFYLCAWSGRREQFFGPGTRLTVL.